This T cell receptor (beta chain) was profiled in a study of blood T cell repertoires in COVID-19. The overall study: COVID-19 samples from acute and convalescent phases originated in the United States, Italy and Spain. T cells, B-cell-depleted T cells, or PBMCs provided the cDNA or gDNA that served as material.

Source study methods: Estimation of nucleated cell counts was performed using reference gene primer amplification. Method: immunoSEQ multiplex PCR; TCRdb's copy keeps in-frame clones and lacks some. The D gene and trimming were derived from the DNA, and the V and J assignments and clone size from that table. Of some 210,000 clones in the sample, 84% are singletons; the top ten hold approximately 5%. The CDR3 sequence is 14 residues long. Germline V lookup: CDR1 MNHEY, CDR2 SMNVEV (reference sequence). J gave up 5 bases and V 6 bases, and 5 bases lay outside the gene matches. This chain uses TRBV27 with TRBJ1-5; the match to TRBD1 covers 9 bases. This receptor was obtained from a woman aged 70-85 years with active or convalescent COVID-19. The sample consisted of peripheral blood. CDR3 loop: CASSLTGGDQPQHF. As DNA, the CDR3 is TGTGCCAGCAGCTTGACAGGGGGTGATCAGCCCCAGCATTTT.